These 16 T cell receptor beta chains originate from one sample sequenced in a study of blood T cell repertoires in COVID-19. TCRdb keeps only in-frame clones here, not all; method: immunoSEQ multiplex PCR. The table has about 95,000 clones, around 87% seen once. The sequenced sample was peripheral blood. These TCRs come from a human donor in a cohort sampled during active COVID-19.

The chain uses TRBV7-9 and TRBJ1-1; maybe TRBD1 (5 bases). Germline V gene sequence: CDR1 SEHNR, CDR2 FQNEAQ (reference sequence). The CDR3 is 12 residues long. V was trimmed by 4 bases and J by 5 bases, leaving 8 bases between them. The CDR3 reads CASSWGGTEAFF. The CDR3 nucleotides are TGTGCCAGCAGCTGGGGGGGGACTGAAGCTTTCTTT.

In DNA, the CDR3 is TGTGCCAGCAGTTTACCCGGACAGGGGGTCAGCTATGGCTACACCTTC. Translation gives CASSLPGQGVSYGYTF. The rearrangement uses TRBV28 and TRBJ1-2; TRBD1 agrees at 10 bases. The CDR3 is made up of 16 amino acids. J was trimmed by 4 bases and V by 2 bases; bases with no gene match: 7. The germline V gene encodes CDR1 MDHEN and CDR2 SYDVKM.

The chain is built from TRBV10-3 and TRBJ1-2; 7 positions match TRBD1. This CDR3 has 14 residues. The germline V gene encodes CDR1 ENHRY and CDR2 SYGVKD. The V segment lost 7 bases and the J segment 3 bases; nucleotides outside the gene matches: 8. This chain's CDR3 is CAITDPDRDYGYTF. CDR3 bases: TGTGCCATCACCGACCCCGACAGGGACTATGGCTACACCTTC.

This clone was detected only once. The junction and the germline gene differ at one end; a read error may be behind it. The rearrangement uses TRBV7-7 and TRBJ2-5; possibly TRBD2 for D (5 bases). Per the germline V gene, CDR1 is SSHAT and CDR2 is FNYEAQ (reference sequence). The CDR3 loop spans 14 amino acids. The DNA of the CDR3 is TGTGCTAGCAGCCGCGGGTTCGGGTGGGAGACCCAGTACTTC. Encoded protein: CASSRGFGWETQYF.

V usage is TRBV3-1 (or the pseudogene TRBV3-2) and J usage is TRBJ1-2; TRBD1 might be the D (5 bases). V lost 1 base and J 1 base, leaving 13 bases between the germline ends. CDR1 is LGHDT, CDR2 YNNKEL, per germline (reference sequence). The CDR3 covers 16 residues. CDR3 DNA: TGTGCCAGCAGCCAAGGGGGCGCAGGGTTTAACTATGGCTACACCTTC. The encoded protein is CASSQGGAGFNYGYTF.

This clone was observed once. CDR3 coding DNA: TGTGCCAGCGGAGGGGCAGGTGCCTCCTACGAGCAGTACTTC. Translation: CASGGAGASYEQYF. The chain employs TRBV28 and TRBJ2-7, with D possibly matching TRBD2 (6 bases). The CDR3 extends over 14 amino acids. Per germline, CDR1 MDHEN and CDR2 SYDVKM. The V gene lost 8 bases and the J gene lost 0 bases, with 14 bases spanning the gap.

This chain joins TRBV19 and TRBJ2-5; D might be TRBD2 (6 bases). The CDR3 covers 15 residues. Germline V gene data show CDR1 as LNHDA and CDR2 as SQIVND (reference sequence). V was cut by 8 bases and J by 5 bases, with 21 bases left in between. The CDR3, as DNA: TGTGCCAGTTCAGACCGACGGGACCGGGGGGAGACCCAGTACTTC. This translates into CASSDRRDRGETQYF. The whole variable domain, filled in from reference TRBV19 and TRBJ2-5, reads DGGITQSPKYLFRKEGQNVTLSCEQNLNHDAMYWYRQDPGQGLRLIYYSQIVNDFQKGDIAEGYSVSREKKESFPLTVTSAQKNPTAFYLCASSDRRDRGETQYFGPGTRLLVL.

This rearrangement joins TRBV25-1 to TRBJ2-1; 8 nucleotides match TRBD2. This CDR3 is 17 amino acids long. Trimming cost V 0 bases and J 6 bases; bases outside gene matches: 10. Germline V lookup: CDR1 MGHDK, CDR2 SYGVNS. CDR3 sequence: CASSEYFSGELGNEQFF. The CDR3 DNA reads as TGTGCCAGCAGTGAATATTTTAGCGGGGAGCTAGGCAATGAGCAGTTCTTC.

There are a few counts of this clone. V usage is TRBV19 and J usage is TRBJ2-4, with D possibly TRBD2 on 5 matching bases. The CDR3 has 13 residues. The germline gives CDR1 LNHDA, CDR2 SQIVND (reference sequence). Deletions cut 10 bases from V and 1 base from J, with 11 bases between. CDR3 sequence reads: CATGGWAKNIQYF. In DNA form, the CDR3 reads TGTGCCACCGGCGGGTGGGCCAAAAACATTCAGTACTTC. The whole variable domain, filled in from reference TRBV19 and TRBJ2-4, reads DGGITQSPKYLFRKEGQNVTLSCEQNLNHDAMYWYRQDPGQGLRLIYYSQIVNDFQKGDIAEGYSVSREKKESFPLTVTSAQKNPTAFYLCATGGWAKNIQYFGAGTRLSVL.

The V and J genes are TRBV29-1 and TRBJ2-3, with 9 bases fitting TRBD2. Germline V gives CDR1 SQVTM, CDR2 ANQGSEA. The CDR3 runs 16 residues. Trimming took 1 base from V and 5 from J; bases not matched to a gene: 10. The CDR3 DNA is TGCAGCGTTGAAGTCGGGCGGGGGGGATTCAAAGATACGCAGTATTTT. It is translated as CSVEVGRGGFKDTQYF.

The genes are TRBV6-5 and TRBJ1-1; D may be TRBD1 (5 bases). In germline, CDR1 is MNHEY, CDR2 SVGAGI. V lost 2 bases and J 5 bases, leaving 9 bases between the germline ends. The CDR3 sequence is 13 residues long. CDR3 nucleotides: TGTGCCAGCAGTTACAGGGGTTCGACTGAAGCTTTCTTT. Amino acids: CASSYRGSTEAFF.

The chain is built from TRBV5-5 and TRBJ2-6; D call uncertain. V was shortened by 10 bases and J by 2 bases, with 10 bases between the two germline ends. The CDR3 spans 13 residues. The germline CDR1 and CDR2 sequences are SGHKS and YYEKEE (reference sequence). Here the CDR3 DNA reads TGTGCCTCCTGTTCTCCTGGGGCCAACGTCCTGACTTTC. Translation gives CASCSPGANVLTF.

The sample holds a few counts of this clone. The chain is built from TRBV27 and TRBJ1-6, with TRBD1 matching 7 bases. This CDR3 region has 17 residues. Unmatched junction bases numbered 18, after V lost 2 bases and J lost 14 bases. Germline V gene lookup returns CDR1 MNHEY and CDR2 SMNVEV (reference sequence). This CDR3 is CASSLNPPGQASKALHF. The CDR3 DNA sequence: TGTGCCAGCAGTTTAAACCCCCCCGGACAGGCCTCCAAGGCCCTCCACTTT.

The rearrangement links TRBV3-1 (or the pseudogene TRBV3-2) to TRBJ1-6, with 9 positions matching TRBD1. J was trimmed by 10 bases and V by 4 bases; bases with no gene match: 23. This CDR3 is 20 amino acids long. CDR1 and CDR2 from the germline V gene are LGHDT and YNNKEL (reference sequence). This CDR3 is CASSPSGGGQGVIVGSPLHF. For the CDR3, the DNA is TGTGCCAGCAGCCCTTCAGGGGGGGGACAGGGAGTAATAGTAGGATCACCCCTCCACTTT.

The CDR3 sequence: CASSGLAGATDTQYF. Here the CDR3 DNA reads TGTGCCAGCAGCGGACTAGCGGGGGCAACAGATACGCAGTATTTT. The rearrangement joins TRBV7-9 to TRBJ2-3, with TRBD2 matching 13 bases. The CDR3 contains 15 residues. Per germline, CDR1 SEHNR and CDR2 FQNEAQ (reference sequence). V shed 5 bases and J 3 bases; nucleotides not matched to a gene: 2.

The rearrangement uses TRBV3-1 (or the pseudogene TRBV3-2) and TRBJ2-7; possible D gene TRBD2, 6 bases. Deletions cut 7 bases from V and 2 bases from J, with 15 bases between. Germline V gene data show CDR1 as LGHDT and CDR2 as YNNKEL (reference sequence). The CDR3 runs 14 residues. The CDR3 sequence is CASTAYAGTYEQYF. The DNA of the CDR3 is TGTGCCAGCACCGCTTACGCGGGAACCTACGAGCAGTACTTC.